This TCR beta chain was identified during a study of blood T cell repertoires in COVID-19. Study details: Spain, Italy and the United States supplied samples that represented acute and convalescent COVID-19.

Authors' data handling: The assay estimated nucleated cells by amplifying reference gene primers. Assay: immunoSEQ multiplex PCR; the TCRdb copy retains only in-frame clones and omits some. D and trimming come from the DNA, and the V and J calls and clone size come from that table. There are about 240,000 clones in the sample; roughly 80% occur only once, and less than 4% lies in the top ten. From germline, CDR1 is SGHDN and CDR2 FVKESK. The CDR3 is made up of 18 amino acids. V was shortened by 2 bases and J by 10 bases, with 24 bases between the two germline ends. Participants were aged about 18 to 90 years, lived in 24 US areas, and enrolled virtually.

This chain links TRBV14 with TRBJ1-6; D gene ambiguous. The sample was PBMCs or T cells enriched from blood (not recorded which). The TCR comes from a woman in her thirties or forties who had been exposed to COVID-19. The chain's CDR3 is CASSQRALPNILRSPLHF. As DNA, the CDR3 is TGTGCCAGCAGCCAACGCGCCCTCCCTAATATTTTGAGATCACCCCTCCACTTT. The full variable domain, its missing parts supplied by reference TRBV14 and TRBJ1-6, is EAGVTQFPSHSVIEKGQTVTLRCDPISGHDNLYWYRRVMGKEIKFLLHFVKESKQDESGMPNNRFLAERTGGTYSTLKVQPAELEDSGVYFCASSQRALPNILRSPLHFGNGTRLTVT.